The 24 T cell receptor beta chains given below trace back to one sample, sequenced in a study of PD-1 blockade in classical Hodgkin lymphoma. Every patient relapsed after autologous stem cell transplantation, and brentuximab vedotin exposure varied. The method was immunoSEQ multiplex PCR; TCRdb's version includes in-frame clones alone and lacks a portion of them. The sample has roughly 20,000 clones, roughly 80% seen once. This specimen consisted of peripheral blood mononuclear cells (PBMCs), obtained at baseline. These receptors came from a human donor with classical Hodgkin lymphoma.

The chain links TRBV18 to TRBJ1-2; D unresolved. The CDR3 is 15 residues long. Trimming removed 2 bases from V and 2 bases from J, with 12 bases in between. The germline gives CDR1 KGHSH, CDR2 LQKENI. The CDR3 spells CASSPRERENYGYTF. CDR3 in DNA: TGTGCCAGCTCACCAAGAGAGAGGGAGAACTATGGCTACACCTTC.

The V call is TRBV7-8, the J call TRBJ2-7, with a possible D match to TRBD1 (6 bases). Trimming cost V 2 bases and J 1 base, with 9 bases left between them. CDR3 length equals 14 residues. CDR1 and CDR2 from the germline V gene are SGHVS and FQNEAQ. The CDR3 DNA sequence: TGTGCCAGCAGCTTAAGGGACACTTCCTACGAGCAGTACTTC. Translating gives CASSLRDTSYEQYF. The whole variable domain, remainder taken from reference TRBV7-8 and TRBJ2-7, is GAGVSQSPRYKVAKRGQDVALRCDPISGHVSLFWYQQALGQGPEFLTYFQNEAQLDKSGLPSDRFFAERPEGSVSTLKIQRTQQEDSAVYLCASSLRDTSYEQYFGPGTRLTVT.

The chain joins TRBV7-8 to TRBJ2-7; 9 nucleotides match TRBD1. The CDR3 spans 17 residues. The V gene end was trimmed by 4 bases and the J gene end by 7 bases; junction bases not matched to a gene: 17. Per germline, CDR1 SGHVS and CDR2 FQNEAQ. CDR3 in amino acids: CASSSDLGTGFSQEQYF. Written as DNA, the CDR3 is TGTGCCAGCAGCTCGGACCTCGGGACAGGGTTTTCCCAGGAGCAGTACTTC. The variable domain in full, completed from reference TRBV7-8 and TRBJ2-7, reads GAGVSQSPRYKVAKRGQDVALRCDPISGHVSLFWYQQALGQGPEFLTYFQNEAQLDKSGLPSDRFFAERPEGSVSTLKIQRTQQEDSAVYLCASSSDLGTGFSQEQYFGPGTRLTVT.

The rearrangement uses TRBV5-5 and TRBJ2-1; 10 bases line up with TRBD1. This CDR3 spans 15 amino acids. V shed 2 bases, J shed 4 bases, and the junction held 3 bases outside the gene matches. The germline CDR1 and CDR2 sequences are SGHKS and YYEKEE (reference sequence). CDR3 bases: TGTGCCAGCAGCTTCAGGGACAGGGGTTACAATGAGCAGTTCTTC. Translating it yields CASSFRDRGYNEQFF.

V gene TRBV4-2 combines with J gene TRBJ2-5; TRBD2 matches 12 bases. J gave up 4 bases and V 7 bases, and 7 bases lay outside the gene matches. Germline lookup yields CDR1 LGHNA and CDR2 YNFKEQ. The CDR3 runs to 15 residues. The CDR3 reads CASTLTSGGLETQYF. CDR3 bases: TGTGCCAGCACCCTGACTAGCGGGGGATTAGAGACCCAGTACTTC.

The chain couples TRBV2 to TRBJ1-1; D may be TRBD1 (6 bases). Per germline, CDR1 SNHLY and CDR2 FYNNEI. This CDR3 is 11 amino acids long. The V gene lost 6 bases and the J gene lost 6 bases, with 8 bases spanning the gap. The CDR3: CASRTGAEAFF. The DNA for the CDR3 is TGTGCCAGCAGGACAGGTGCTGAAGCTTTCTTT.

This chain joins TRBV7-8 and TRBJ1-6; 9 nucleotides match TRBD1. The ends lost 6 bases at V and 6 bases at J; junction bases unmatched: 12. This CDR3 has 17 residues. Germline V gene data show CDR1 as SGHVS and CDR2 as FQNEAQ. This CDR3 reads CASSQPGQGFGNSPLHF. Written as DNA, the CDR3 is TGTGCCAGCAGTCAGCCGGGACAGGGATTTGGTAATTCACCCCTCCACTTT.

This clone was seen a few times. The chain combines TRBV11-2 with TRBJ1-1; D perhaps matches TRBD1 (6 bases). The CDR3 runs 14 residues. Germline V lookup: CDR1 SGHAT, CDR2 FQNNGV. Trimming pared 5 bases from V and 10 bases from J, leaving 20 bases between. The CDR3 sequence is CASSLNRAALRAFF. The CDR3 nucleotides read TGTGCCAGCAGCCTAAACAGGGCGGCCCTTAGAGCTTTCTTT.

V gene TRBV30 combines with J gene TRBJ1-5; D ambiguous. The germline CDR1 and CDR2 sequences are GTSNPN and SVGIG (reference sequence). Trimming stripped 2 bases from V and 4 bases from J, with 9 bases between. The length of the CDR3 is 13 residues. The CDR3 loop reads CAWSLRANQPQHF. The CDR3 coding sequence is TGTGCCTGGAGTCTAAGGGCTAATCAGCCCCAGCATTTT.

J is TRBJ1-1 and V is TRBV7-6, with D possibly matching TRBD1 (5 bases). With 6 bases removed from V and 9 bases from J, the gap between germline ends came to 23 bases. In germline, CDR1 is SGHVS, CDR2 FNYEAQ. CDR3 length: 15 amino acids. The CDR3 here is CASSRLGTAYSKAFF. The CDR3 DNA is TGTGCCAGCAGTCGCCTAGGGACCGCCTACAGTAAAGCTTTCTTT. The full variable domain, in which reference TRBV7-6 and TRBJ1-1 provide the parts outside the CDR3, is GAGVSQSPRYKVTKRGQDVALRCDPISGHVSLYWYRQALGQGPEFLTYFNYEAQQDKSGLPNDRFSAERPEGSISTLTIQRTEQRDSAMYRCASSRLGTAYSKAFFGQGTRLTVV.

The chain carries TRBV7-2 and TRBJ1-2; possibly TRBD1 for D (5 bases). V was pared by 6 bases and J by 4 bases, with 15 bases between. The CDR3 has 14 amino acids. CDR1 is SGHTA, CDR2 FQGNSA, per germline. The CDR3, as DNA: TGTGCCAGCAGTGTGGGGGGTACGGGCTATGGCTACACCTTC. Its protein is CASSVGGTGYGYTF. Based on the CDR3 plus reference TRBV7-2 and TRBJ1-2, the full variable domain is GAGVSQSPSNKVTEKGKDVELRCDPISGHTALYWYRQSLGQGLEFLIYFQGNSAPDKSGLPSDRFSAERTGGSVSTLTIQRTQQEDSAVYLCASSVGGTGYGYTFGSGTRLTVV.

This clone has a handful of counts. This chain uses TRBV9 with TRBJ2-7; perhaps TRBD2 as D (7 bases). The V end lost 4 bases, the J end lost 2 bases, and 19 bases lay between the germline ends. This CDR3 spans 16 amino acids. The germline CDR1 and CDR2 sequences are SGDLS and YYNGEE. CDR3 region: CASSPATGGLTYEQYF. The CDR3 nucleotides are TGTGCCAGCAGCCCCGCGACCGGGGGGCTTACCTACGAGCAGTACTTC.

This chain uses TRBV18 with TRBJ1-6, with 9 positions matching TRBD1. This CDR3 contains 16 residues. V gave up 2 bases and J gave up 10 bases; unmatched junction bases: 9. CDR1 and CDR2 from the germline V gene are KGHSH and LQKENI. CDR3 bases: TGTGCCAGCTCACCAAGCCGACAGGGGGACTACTCACCCCTCCACTTT. This translates into CASSPSRQGDYSPLHF.

The V gene is TRBV20-1, the J gene TRBJ2-1; D remains ambiguous. V lost 0 bases and J lost 14, with 2 bases in between. The CDR3 sequence is 8 residues long. The germline CDR1 and CDR2 sequences are DFQATT and SNEGSKA (reference sequence). In DNA, the CDR3 is TGCAGTGCTAGAGAGGAGTTCTTC. Its translation: CSAREEFF.

This clone showed up just once. The chain carries TRBV13 and TRBJ1-6; D perhaps matches TRBD1 (6 bases). The CDR3 extends over 16 amino acids. The germline V and J ends were trimmed by 5 bases and 0 bases, with 11 bases remaining between them. Germline-derived CDR1 and CDR2 are PRHDT and FYEKMQ (reference sequence). The CDR3 nucleotides read TGTGCCAGCAGCAAAAGGGGGGGCTCCTATAATTCACCCCTCCACTTT. It encodes CASSKRGGSYNSPLHF.

V gene TRBV7-9 combines with J gene TRBJ2-3; 8 bases are a match to TRBD1. The CDR3 extends over 15 amino acids. The germline gives CDR1 SEHNR, CDR2 FQNEAQ (reference sequence). V gave up 6 bases and J gave up 2 bases; unmatched junction bases: 7. CDR3 DNA sequence: TGTGCCAGCAGGGCCGGGACAGGCTTCACAGATACGCAGTATTTT. Its protein product is CASRAGTGFTDTQYF. Full variable domain (remainder filled in from reference TRBV7-9 and TRBJ2-3): DTGVSQNPRHKITKRGQNVTFRCDPISEHNRLYWYRQTLGQGPEFLTYFQNEAQLEKSRLLSDRFSAERPKGSFSTLEIQRTEQGDSAMYLCASRAGTGFTDTQYFGPGTRLTVL.

V gene TRBV6-5 combines with J gene TRBJ2-5; weak D call: TRBD2 (7 bases). The CDR3 extends over 14 amino acids. Trimming stripped 2 bases from V and 4 bases from J, with 11 bases between. Per the germline V gene, CDR1 is MNHEY and CDR2 is SVGAGI. CDR3 region: CASSYRGGRETQYF. The CDR3 DNA reads TGTGCCAGCAGTTACAGGGGGGGCCGAGAGACCCAGTACTTC.

The gene calls are TRBV15 and TRBJ1-4; 9 positions agree with TRBD1. CDR3 length equals 16 residues. V shed 8 bases and J 0 bases; nucleotides not matched to a gene: 7. Germline CDR1 is LNHNV and CDR2 is YYDKDF (reference sequence). CDR3: CATGDRATSTNEKLFF. In DNA, the CDR3 is TGTGCCACCGGGGACAGGGCGACCTCAACTAATGAAAAACTGTTTTTT.

The rearrangement links TRBV14 to TRBJ2-7; TRBD1 agrees at 9 bases. V gave up 6 bases and J gave up 2 bases; unmatched junction bases: 5. Germline V lookup: CDR1 SGHDN, CDR2 FVKESK. CDR3 size: 14 residues. This CDR3 is CASRGQGSPYEQYF. The CDR3 DNA reads as TGTGCCAGCAGAGGACAGGGGAGTCCCTACGAGCAGTACTTC.

The J gene is TRBJ2-5, the V gene TRBV9, with 8 nucleotides matching TRBD2. This CDR3 has 15 amino acids. V trimming: 0 bases; J trimming: 8 bases; junction bases outside the gene matches: 9. Looked up from germline, CDR1 is SGDLS and CDR2 is YYNGEE. The CDR3 spells CASSVGTRGVGTQYF. The DNA for the CDR3 is TGTGCCAGCAGCGTAGGAACGCGGGGGGTGGGAACCCAGTACTTC.

The rearrangement uses TRBV7-2 and TRBJ2-7; D gene uncertain. This CDR3 contains 14 residues. The germline gives CDR1 SGHTA, CDR2 FQGNSA. V dropped 0 bases and J dropped 1 base, with 7 bases sitting between them. The CDR3 loop is CASSLAGGSYEQYF. The CDR3 DNA sequence: TGTGCCAGCAGCTTAGCGGGCGGTTCCTACGAGCAGTACTTC.

The gene calls are TRBV2 and TRBJ2-1; D tentatively reads TRBD1 or TRBD2 (5 bases each). This CDR3 is 15 amino acids long. With 7 bases removed from V and 3 bases from J, the gap between germline ends came to 16 bases. Germline V gives CDR1 SNHLY, CDR2 FYNNEI. In DNA form, the CDR3 reads TGTGCCAGCAAATCTGGGGGAGACCACTACAATGAGCAGTTCTTC. It translates to CASKSGGDHYNEQFF.

The V gene is TRBV7-2, the J gene TRBJ1-3; a possible D gene is TRBD1 (5 bases). Trimming pared 6 bases from V and 0 bases from J, leaving 12 bases between. The germline gives CDR1 SGHTA, CDR2 FQGNSA. The CDR3 has 15 amino acids. The CDR3 DNA is TGTGCCAGCAGTCCCCGACAGATCTCTGGAAACACCATATATTTT. Protein sequence: CASSPRQISGNTIYF.

As to this clone: At one end the junction does not follow the germline gene, possibly because of a read error. The chain couples TRBV18 to TRBJ2-2, with TRBD1 identical over 8 bases. This CDR3 contains 17 residues. Germline V gives CDR1 KGHSH, CDR2 LQKENI. CDR3: CASSPQPPGGADGELFF. As DNA, the CDR3 is TGTGCCAGCTCGCCACAGCCTCCAGGGGGCGCCGACGGGGAGCTGTTTTTT.